Listed below are T cell receptor beta chains from one sample, sequenced in a study of T-cell memory formation after mild COVID-19. TCRdb called the 5' RACE reads again in MiXCR, with one record for every CDR3 protein. This table has about 180,000 distinct CDR3 sequences, under 20% appearing once. The sequenced sample was PBMCs or a T cell subset sorted from them (not recorded which). The origin of the receptors is an adult woman who had mild COVID-19 (a few samples of this study predate the infection). Cell type and time point are not known. The CDR3 runs from the conserved cysteine through the conserved F or W. A D gene is named only where the DNA matches it firmly. Clone sizes are given selectively: once, few, many, or a class where the clone is expanded.

NA | TRBJ2-7 | NA | TRBV20-1 | CSAREPTHLPYEQYF | TGCAGTGCTAGAGAGCCCACCCATCTCCCCTACGAGCAGTACTTC
many | TRBJ2-1 | TRBD2 | TRBV12-3/TRBV12-4 | CASSQLADDYNEQFF | TGTGCCAGCAGTCAACTAGCGGATGACTACAATGAGCAGTTCTTC
NA | TRBJ2-7 | TRBD1 | TRBV12-3/TRBV12-4 | CASRQTGGGYEQYF | TGTGCCAGCAGGCAGACAGGGGGCGGCTACGAGCAGTACTTC
NA | TRBJ2-7 | NA | TRBV18 | CASSPEQADYEQYF | TGTGCCAGCTCACCGGAGCAGGCAGACTACGAGCAGTACTTC
NA | TRBJ2-5 | NA | TRBV10-3 | CAISELQAEAQYF | TGTGCCATCAGTGAATTGCAGGCAGAGGCCCAGTACTTC
few | TRBJ2-1 | TRBD2 | TRBV20-1 | CSGYGLAGGYNEQFF | TGCAGTGGGTATGGACTAGCGGGGGGGTACAATGAGCAGTTCTTC
NA | TRBJ2-1 | NA | TRBV12-3/TRBV12-4 | CASRRDYIDEQFF | TGTGCCAGCAGACGTGACTATATCGATGAGCAGTTCTTC
many | TRBJ2-3 | NA | TRBV7-2 | CASRLGSTDTQYF | TGTGCCAGCAGGCTAGGGAGCACAGATACGCAGTATTTT
many | TRBJ2-3 | NA | TRBV9 | CASSVRTETDTQYF | TGTGCCAGCAGCGTTAGGACAGAAACAGATACGCAGTATTTT
many | TRBJ2-3 | NA | TRBV3-1 | CASSQEDTQYF | TGTGCCAGCAGCCAAGAAGATACGCAGTATTTT
medium-sized | TRBJ2-1 | TRBD1 | TRBV5-6 | CASSPPGQHNEQFF | TGTGCCAGCAGCCCGCCGGGACAGCACAATGAGCAGTTCTTC
few | TRBJ1-1 | TRBD1 | TRBV6-1 | CASRGQGARTEAFF | TGTGCCAGCAGAGGACAGGGGGCTAGAACTGAAGCTTTCTTT
NA | TRBJ2-5 | NA | TRBV11-2 | CASSSDGKTQYF | TGTGCCAGCAGCTCGGACGGGAAGACCCAGTACTTC
few | TRBJ1-2 | TRBD1 | TRBV29-1 | CSVDLLGQGYGYTF | TGCAGCGTTGATCTTCTGGGACAGGGGTATGGCTACACCTTC
many | TRBJ2-1 | TRBD1 | TRBV5-1 | CASRDRDLNEQFF | TGCGCCAGCCGGGACAGGGATTTGAATGAGCAGTTCTTC
few | TRBJ2-3 | NA | TRBV7-2 | CASSLYPDTQYF | TGTGCCAGCAGCTTATATCCAGATACGCAGTATTTT
NA | TRBJ2-1 | TRBD2 | TRBV28 | CASSPGQLLAGENEQFF | TGTGCCAGCAGCCCGGGACAGCTACTAGCGGGAGAGAATGAGCAGTTCTTC
few | TRBJ2-7 | TRBD1 | TRBV15 | CATSREGQGTYEQYF | TGTGCCACCAGCAGAGAGGGACAGGGGACCTACGAGCAGTACTTC
few | TRBJ2-7 | NA | TRBV5-5 | CASSSLQGPSYGYEQYF | TGTGCCAGCAGCTCCCTACAGGGACCGAGTTACGGCTACGAGCAGTACTTC
few | TRBJ2-2 | TRBD2 | TRBV6-5 | CASSPGTSGSGELFF | TGTGCCAGCAGTCCCGGGACTAGCGGGTCCGGGGAGCTGTTTTTT
NA | TRBJ2-7 | TRBD2 | TRBV6-5 | CASRTPSGGTYEQYF | TGTGCCAGCAGGACTCCTAGCGGGGGGACCTACGAGCAGTACTTC
NA | TRBJ1-5 | TRBD1 | TRBV20-1 | CSARVSGGNNQPQHF | TGCAGTGCTAGAGTGTCAGGGGGAAACAATCAGCCCCAGCATTTT
NA | TRBJ1-1 | NA | TRBV2 | CASSLRRGAGTEAFF | TGTGCCAGCAGCCTCCGGCGGGGGGCTGGGACTGAAGCTTTCTTT
few | TRBJ2-7 | NA | TRBV9 | CASSLGWAGYEQYF | TGTGCCAGCAGCCTCGGATGGGCGGGCTACGAGCAGTACTTC
few | TRBJ1-3 | NA | TRBV5-5 | CASSLPQESSGNTIYF | TGTGCCAGCAGCCTCCCCCAAGAGTCCTCTGGAAACACCATATATTTT
many | TRBJ2-7 | TRBD1 | TRBV5-1 | CASSLGTGPYEQYF | TGTGCCAGCAGCCTCGGGACAGGGCCCTACGAGCAGTACTTC
NA | TRBJ2-3 | TRBD2 | TRBV7-6 | CASSLASGGTSTDTQYF | TGTGCCAGCAGCTTAGCTAGCGGGGGGACTAGCACAGATACGCAGTATTTT
few | TRBJ2-1 | NA | TRBV20-1 | CSALFVNPYNEQFF | TGCAGTGCCCTTTTTGTTAACCCCTACAATGAGCAGTTCTTC
many | TRBJ2-2 | NA | TRBV9 | CASSVTQDTGELFF | TGTGCCAGCAGCGTGACACAGGACACCGGGGAGCTGTTTTTT
few | TRBJ1-2 | TRBD1 | TRBV7-9 | CASSRVSGTGVFGYTF | TGTGCCAGCAGCCGTGTCTCCGGGACAGGGGTTTTTGGCTACACCTTC
few | TRBJ2-2 | NA | TRBV7-3 | CASSATPQTGELFF | TGTGCCAGCAGCGCTACGCCTCAGACCGGGGAGCTGTTTTTT
NA | TRBJ1-6 | TRBD1 | TRBV25-1 | CASSGGTGYNSPLHF | TGTGCCAGCAGTGGAGGGACAGGCTATAATTCACCCCTCCACTTT
NA | TRBJ2-5 | NA | TRBV7-9 | CASSPRVRVGRETQYF | TGTGCCAGCAGCCCCCGAGTCAGGGTGGGGCGGGAGACCCAGTACTTC
many | TRBJ2-7 | NA | TRBV5-1 | CASSYRAGEAYEQYF | TGCGCCAGCAGCTACCGGGCCGGTGAAGCCTACGAGCAGTACTTC
few | TRBJ2-1 | NA | TRBV9 | CASSGGVGSHEQFF | TGTGCCAGCAGCGGAGGGGTCGGCAGCCATGAGCAGTTCTTC
NA | TRBJ2-5 | NA | TRBV28 | CASSKILAEGETQYF | TGTGCCAGCAGTAAAATACTAGCAGAGGGGGAGACCCAGTACTTC
NA | TRBJ1-2 | TRBD1 | TRBV12-3/TRBV12-4 | CASRGTGGRGGYTF | TGTGCCAGCAGAGGGACAGGGGGACGTGGGGGCTACACCTTC
NA | TRBJ1-1 | TRBD1 | TRBV6-1 | CASRDRLNTEAFF | TGTGCCAGCAGGGACAGGCTGAACACTGAAGCTTTCTTT
few | TRBJ2-3 | TRBD2 | TRBV4-2 | CASSPSRGLAGADTQYF | TGTGCCAGCAGCCCCTCACGAGGCCTAGCGGGAGCAGATACGCAGTATTTT
NA | TRBJ2-3 | TRBD2 | TRBV7-9 | CASSLDSGGGNTQYF | TGTGCCAGCAGCTTAGATAGCGGGGGCGGAAATACGCAGTATTTT
NA | TRBJ2-3 | NA | TRBV7-9 | CASSLEGALGTDTQYF | TGTGCCAGCAGCTTAGAAGGGGCCTTGGGTACAGATACGCAGTATTTT
NA | TRBJ2-3 | NA | TRBV6-2/TRBV6-3 | CASTFLVGATDTQYF | TGTGCCAGCACCTTCCTCGTTGGAGCAACAGATACGCAGTATTTT
few | TRBJ1-3 | TRBD1 | TRBV5-1 | CASSSGGLRDSDNTIYF | TGCGCCAGCAGCTCGGGAGGACTGCGGGACAGTGATAACACCATATATTTT
few | TRBJ2-7 | TRBD1 | TRBV5-1 | CASSSSRTGISYEQYF | TGCGCCAGCAGCTCATCCCGGACAGGGATCTCCTACGAGCAGTACTTC
NA | TRBJ2-3 | TRBD1 | TRBV5-1 | CASSASSGQVTDTQYF | TGCGCCAGCAGCGCTTCCTCGGGACAGGTCACAGATACGCAGTATTTT
few | TRBJ1-4 | NA | TRBV12-3/TRBV12-4 | CASSLSPPANEKLFF | TGTGCCAGCAGTTTATCCCCACCGGCGAATGAAAAACTGTTTTTT
few | TRBJ2-3 | TRBD2 | TRBV20-1 | CSARATSGGGTDTQYF | TGCAGTGCTAGAGCGACTAGCGGGGGGGGCACAGATACGCAGTATTTT